This paragraph covers one T cell receptor (beta chain) sequence. Its antigen is currently unknown. Peripheral blood came from all dose cohorts at three timepoints. Assay used: immunoSEQ multiplex PCR; TCRdb lists only in-frame clones, some missing. Of nearly 85,000 clones listed, approximately 87% are singletons. The data originate from a study of OX40 agonist ivuxolimab in advanced cancers. Study information: Having had anti-PD-1, anti-PD-L1 or anti-CTLA-4 therapy before was allowed, and around 44% had some. Broader study findings: Averaging showed that CD8+ T cells had more expanded clones than CD4+ did. Clones of CD4+ and CD8+ blood T cells grew by week 6 at doses of 0.1 to 3.0 mg/kg.

CDR3 size: 13 residues. The germline gives CDR1 SGHVS, CDR2 FNYEAQ. Trimming stripped 5 bases from V and 3 bases from J, with 8 bases between. The rearrangement links TRBV7-6 to TRBJ1-3, with a weak D call TRBD1 (5 bases). The sequencing here drew on CD4+ or CD8+ T cells sorted from blood, taken in a trial of the OX40 agonist ivuxolimab. The source of this sequence is an adult with an advanced solid tumor such as melanoma, head and neck, liver or kidney cancer. CDR3 residues: CASSGRGGNTIYF. Written as DNA, the CDR3 is TGTGCCAGCAGCGGAAGGGGTGGAAACACCATATATTTT.